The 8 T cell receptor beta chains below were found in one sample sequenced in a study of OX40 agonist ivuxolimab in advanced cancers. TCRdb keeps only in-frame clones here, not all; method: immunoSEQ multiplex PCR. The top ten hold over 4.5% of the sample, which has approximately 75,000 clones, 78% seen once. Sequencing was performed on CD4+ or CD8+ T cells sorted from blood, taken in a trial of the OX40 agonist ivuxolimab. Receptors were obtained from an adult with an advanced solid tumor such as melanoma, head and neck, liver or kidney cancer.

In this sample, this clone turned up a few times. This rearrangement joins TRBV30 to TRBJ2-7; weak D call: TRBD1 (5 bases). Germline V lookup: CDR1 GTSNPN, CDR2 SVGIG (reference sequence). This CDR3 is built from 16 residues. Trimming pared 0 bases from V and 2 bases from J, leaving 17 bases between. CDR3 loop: CAWSVLKGIRAYEQYF. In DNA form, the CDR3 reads TGTGCCTGGAGTGTTTTAAAGGGGATCAGGGCCTACGAGCAGTACTTC. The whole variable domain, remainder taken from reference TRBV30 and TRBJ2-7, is SQTIHQWPATLVQPVGSPLSLECTVEGTSNPNLYWYRQAAGRGLQLLFYSVGIGQISSEVPQNLSASRPQDRQFILSSKKLLLSDSGFYLCAWSVLKGIRAYEQYFGPGTRLTVT.

The DNA for the CDR3 is TGTGCCAGCAGCCTCTCACTCATCTGGACAGGGTCCACCGGGGAGCTGTTTTTT. Translation: CASSLSLIWTGSTGELFF. The chain links TRBV11-3 to TRBJ2-2, with 8 bases fitting TRBD1. The V and J ends lost 5 bases and 4 bases, in that order; junction bases with no gene match: 15. Germline V gene sequence: CDR1 SGHNT, CDR2 YENEEA. The CDR3 consists of 18 residues. The full variable domain, rest sourced from reference TRBV11-3 and TRBJ2-2, is EAGVVQSPRYKIIEKKQPVAFWCNPISGHNTLYWYLQNLGQGPELLIRYENEEAVDDSQLPKDRFSAERLKGVDSTLKIQPAELGDSAVYLCASSLSLIWTGSTGELFFGEGSRLTVL.

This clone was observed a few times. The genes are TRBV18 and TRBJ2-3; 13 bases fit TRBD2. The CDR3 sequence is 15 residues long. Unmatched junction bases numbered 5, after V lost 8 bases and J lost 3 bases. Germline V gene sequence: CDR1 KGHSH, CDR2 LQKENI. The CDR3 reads CASQTSGRYTDTQYF. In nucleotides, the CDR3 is TGTGCCAGCCAGACTAGCGGGAGGTATACAGATACGCAGTATTTT.

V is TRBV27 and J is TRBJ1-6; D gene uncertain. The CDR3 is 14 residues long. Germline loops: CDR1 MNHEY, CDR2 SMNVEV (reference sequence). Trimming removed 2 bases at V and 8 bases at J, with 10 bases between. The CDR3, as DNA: TGTGCCAGCAGTTTACCAGAGCGAGATTCACCCCTCCACTTT. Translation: CASSLPERDSPLHF.

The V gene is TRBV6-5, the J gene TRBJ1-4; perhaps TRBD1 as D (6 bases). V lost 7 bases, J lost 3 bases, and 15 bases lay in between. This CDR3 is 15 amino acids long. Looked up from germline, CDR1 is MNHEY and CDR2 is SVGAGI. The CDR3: CASKKQGQPNEKLFF. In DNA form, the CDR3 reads TGTGCCAGCAAGAAACAGGGCCAACCTAATGAAAAACTGTTTTTT.

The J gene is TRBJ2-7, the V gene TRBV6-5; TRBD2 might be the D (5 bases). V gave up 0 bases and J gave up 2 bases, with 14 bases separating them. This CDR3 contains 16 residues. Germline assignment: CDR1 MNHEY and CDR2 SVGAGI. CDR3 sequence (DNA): TGTGCCAGCAGTTACTCGATGTCAGCGAGGGCCTACGAGCAGTACTTC. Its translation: CASSYSMSARAYEQYF.

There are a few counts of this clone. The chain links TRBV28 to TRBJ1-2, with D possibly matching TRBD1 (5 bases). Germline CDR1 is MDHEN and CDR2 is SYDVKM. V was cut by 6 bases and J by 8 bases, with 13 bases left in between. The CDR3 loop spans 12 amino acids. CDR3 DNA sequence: TGTGCCAGCAGGCCCCCAGGGAGAGGCTACACCTTC. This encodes CASRPPGRGYTF.

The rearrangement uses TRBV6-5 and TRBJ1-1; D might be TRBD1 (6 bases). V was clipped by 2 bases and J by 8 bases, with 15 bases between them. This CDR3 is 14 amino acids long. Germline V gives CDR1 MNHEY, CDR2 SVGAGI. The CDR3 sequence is CASSYTTGTSEAFF. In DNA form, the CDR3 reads TGTGCCAGCAGTTACACAACCGGGACATCCGAAGCTTTCTTT.